One and the same sample provided the 20 T cell receptor beta chains below, sequenced in a study of blood T cell repertoires in COVID-19. Assay used: immunoSEQ multiplex PCR; TCRdb lists only in-frame clones, some missing. The data hold about 210,000 clones, with 70% to 90% observed a single time. The sequencing sample was made of peripheral blood. The receptors come from a woman in her thirties or forties with acute or convalescent COVID-19.

The rearrangement joins TRBV7-8 to TRBJ1-3; D gene uncertain. The V gene lost 1 base and the J gene lost 0 bases, with 13 bases spanning the gap. Germline V gene lookup returns CDR1 SGHVS and CDR2 FQNEAQ. The CDR3 is made up of 17 amino acids. CDR3 nucleotides: TGTGCCAGCAGCTTAGTGAACAGCCAATTCTCTGGAAACACCATATATTTT. It codes for CASSLVNSQFSGNTIYF. The full variable domain, with the rest looked up from reference TRBV7-8 and TRBJ1-3, is GAGVSQSPRYKVAKRGQDVALRCDPISGHVSLFWYQQALGQGPEFLTYFQNEAQLDKSGLPSDRFFAERPEGSVSTLKIQRTQQEDSAVYLCASSLVNSQFSGNTIYFGEGSWLTVV.

V usage is TRBV23-1 and J usage is TRBJ1-4, with 8 bases identical to TRBD1. TRBV23-1 is labeled an ORF, and its function is uncertain. V was pared by 2 bases and J by 2 bases, with 19 bases of the junction left unmatched. This CDR3 has 21 residues. The chain's CDR3 is CASSQLTPVDREGGTNEKLFF. CDR3 sequence (DNA): TGCGCCAGCAGTCAACTTACCCCCGTGGACAGGGAAGGGGGTACTAATGAAAAACTGTTTTTT.

This clone was observed once. The V gene is TRBV7-2, the J gene TRBJ2-5; perhaps TRBD1 as D (6 bases). Germline loops: CDR1 SGHTA, CDR2 FQGNSA. The CDR3 is 14 residues long. V lost 2 bases and J lost 4, with 11 bases in between. This chain's CDR3 is CASSLLGARETQYF. The CDR3 bases are TGTGCCAGCAGCTTATTGGGGGCCAGAGAGACCCAGTACTTC. Full variable domain (outside the CDR3, taken from reference TRBV7-2 and TRBJ2-5): GAGVSQSPSNKVTEKGKDVELRCDPISGHTALYWYRQSLGQGLEFLIYFQGNSAPDKSGLPSDRFSAERTGGSVSTLTIQRTQQEDSAVYLCASSLLGARETQYFGPGTRLLVL.

This clone has a handful of counts. The rearrangement links TRBV11-3 to TRBJ2-5, with D perhaps TRBD2 (6 bases). Germline-derived CDR1 and CDR2 are SGHNT and YENEEA. The CDR3 is 13 amino acids. V was trimmed by 3 bases and J by 3 bases, leaving 8 bases between them. CDR3 region: CASSLRGEETQYF. CDR3 nucleotide sequence: TGTGCCAGCAGCTTGCGGGGAGAAGAGACCCAGTACTTC.

The chain links TRBV5-4 to TRBJ2-5; D unresolved. CDR3 size: 13 residues. Trimming took off 4 bases at V and 3 bases at J, with 10 bases between the two ends. Germline loops: CDR1 SGHNT, CDR2 YYREEE (reference sequence). The CDR3 sequence: CASSRVREETQYF. CDR3 in DNA: TGTGCCAGCAGCCGCGTTCGAGAAGAGACCCAGTACTTC.

V and J are TRBV5-1 and TRBJ2-3; 12 nucleotides match TRBD2. Per the germline V gene, CDR1 is SGHRS and CDR2 is YFSETQ. The trim removed 0 bases at V and 2 bases at J, leaving 4 bases unmatched. The CDR3 covers 17 residues. This CDR3 reads CASSLGLAGGLTDTQYF. CDR3 DNA: TGCGCCAGCAGCTTGGGGCTAGCGGGGGGGCTCACAGATACGCAGTATTTT.

The chain combines TRBV2 with TRBJ1-5; TRBD1 matches 7 bases. Germline CDR1 and CDR2: SNHLY and FYNNEI. With 6 bases clipped from V and 1 base from J, the junction kept 3 bases outside the gene matches. The CDR3 covers 14 residues. The CDR3: CASRGTVSNQPQHF. CDR3 in DNA: TGTGCCAGCAGGGGGACAGTCAGCAATCAGCCCCAGCATTTT.

This sequence joins TRBV7-2 and TRBJ1-5; 8 bases align to TRBD1. There are 16 residues in the CDR3. With V trimmed by 2 bases and J by 1 base, 4 bases remained unmatched. CDR1 SGHTA and CDR2 FQGNSA come from the germline V gene. This CDR3 reads CASSLTGGGSNQPQHF. In nucleotides, the CDR3 is TGTGCCAGCAGCTTAACAGGGGGTGGAAGCAATCAGCCCCAGCATTTT.

CDR3 sequence reads: CASSRSGEDYEQYV. Here the CDR3 DNA reads TGTGCCAGCAGTCGTTCGGGGGAGGACTACGAGCAGTACGTC. The chain joins TRBV6-5 to TRBJ2-7; possible D gene TRBD2, 6 bases. Germline assignment: CDR1 MNHEY and CDR2 SVGAGI. Trimming stripped 5 bases from V and 3 bases from J, with 14 bases between. This CDR3 has 14 residues.

The genes are TRBV18 and TRBJ2-5; 9 nucleotides agree with TRBD2. This CDR3 is 15 amino acids long. V was pared by 3 bases and J by 2 bases, with 4 bases of the junction left unmatched. Germline V lookup: CDR1 KGHSH, CDR2 LQKENI. The CDR3 reads CASSPSGGQQETQYF. In nucleotides, the CDR3 is TGTGCCAGCTCACCTAGCGGGGGACAACAAGAGACCCAGTACTTC.

This clone was counted a single time. This chain uses TRBV21-1 with TRBJ1-5. TRBV21-1 represents a pseudogene. This CDR3 comprises 15 residues. The CDR3 DNA sequence: TGTGCCAGCAGCAAACGCGGTCCCGTAAATCAGCCCCAGCATTTT. Translated, it gives CASSKRGPVNQPQHF.

V is TRBV13 and J is TRBJ1-1, with D maybe TRBD1 (5 bases). CDR3 length: 14 residues. Germline assignment: CDR1 PRHDT and CDR2 FYEKMQ (reference sequence). V lost 3 bases, J lost 3 bases, and 11 bases lay in between. CDR3 coding DNA: TGTGCCAGCAGCTTGGCCGGGGGGGACACTGAAGCTTTCTTT. This gives the protein CASSLAGGDTEAFF.

For the CDR3, the DNA is TGTGCCAGCAGTTCAACTAGCGGGGGGGCCGGGTCCTACAATGAGCAGTTCTTC. This translates into CASSSTSGGAGSYNEQFF. The chain recombines TRBV28 with TRBJ2-1; 13 bases line up with TRBD2. Trimming removed 4 bases from V and 1 base from J; junction bases left unmatched: 7. The CDR3 consists of 18 residues. Germline V CDR1 and CDR2: MDHEN, SYDVKM.

This rearrangement joins TRBV6-5 to TRBJ2-2; D is perhaps TRBD1 (6 bases). V was pared by 6 bases and J by 5 bases, with 7 bases between. CDR3 length equals 12 residues. Looked up from germline, CDR1 is MNHEY and CDR2 is SVGAGI. This CDR3 is CASSTGTGELFF. Here the CDR3 DNA reads TGTGCCAGCAGCACAGGGACCGGGGAGCTGTTTTTT.

The chain employs TRBV11-3 and TRBJ2-2, with TRBD1 matching over 7 bases. CDR1 and CDR2 (germline): SGHNT, YENEEA. The CDR3 length is 15 residues. V lost 1 base and J lost 4; bases outside the gene matches: 3. CDR3 in amino acids: CASSLGRGLTGELFF. The CDR3 coding sequence is TGTGCCAGCAGCTTAGGAAGGGGGCTCACCGGGGAGCTGTTTTTT.

The chain recombines TRBV6-5 with TRBJ2-7; 10 bases are a match to TRBD1. Germline V gene lookup returns CDR1 MNHEY and CDR2 SVGAGI. With V trimmed by 7 bases and J by 3 bases, 6 bases remained unmatched. This CDR3 has 14 residues. CDR3 loop: CASIRDRGYYEQYV. CDR3 sequence (DNA): TGTGCCAGCATTCGGGACAGGGGTTACTACGAGCAGTACGTC.

This chain uses TRBV29-1 with TRBJ1-4; 8 bases are a match to TRBD1. CDR1 SQVTM and CDR2 ANQGSEA come from the germline V gene. The CDR3 loop spans 13 amino acids. The junction had 2 bases not matched to a gene; V was cut back by 7 bases and J by 1 base. The CDR3 reads CSAQGGTNEKLFF. The CDR3 DNA follows: TGCAGCGCACAGGGGGGAACTAATGAAAAACTGTTTTTT.

This clone was seen once. V gene TRBV7-9 combines with J gene TRBJ2-4, with TRBD1 identical over 9 bases. CDR3 size: 15 residues. V gave up 3 bases and J gave up 11 bases; unmatched junction bases: 11. Germline lookup yields CDR1 SEHNR and CDR2 FQNEAQ (reference sequence). CDR3 sequence: CASSLGQGPLIFQYF. CDR3 sequence (DNA): TGTGCCAGCAGCTTGGGACAGGGCCCACTTATTTTTCAGTACTTC.

In its sample, this clone was seen a few times. The V gene is TRBV19, the J gene TRBJ1-1; no reliable D call. Germline V gives CDR1 LNHDA, CDR2 SQIVND (reference sequence). CDR3 length: 13 residues. V dropped 7 bases and J dropped 1 base, with 10 bases sitting between them. The CDR3 loop reads CASKQQTNTEAFF. CDR3 bases: TGTGCCAGTAAACAGCAAACGAACACTGAAGCTTTCTTT.

This clone was seen only a few times. The chain combines TRBV5-1 with TRBJ1-2; 7 bases line up with TRBD1. CDR1 and CDR2 from the germline V gene are SGHRS and YFSETQ. The CDR3 extends over 17 amino acids. V shed 0 bases, J shed 8 bases, and the junction held 16 bases outside the gene matches. CDR3 bases: TGCGCCAGCAGCTTGGTCTCACAGGGGTCGTCGTGGGAGGGCTACACCTTC. The encoded protein is CASSLVSQGSSWEGYTF.